The 18 T cell receptor beta chains listed next were all sequenced from one sample in a study of cytomegalovirus exposure and HLA in healthy donors. The PCR made use of 60 Vbeta and 13 Jbeta primers. Profiling relied on immunoSEQ multiplex PCR, and the TCRdb table lists in-frame clones only, not all of them. The sample lists some 150,000 clones, 85% seen once, with roughly 2.4% in the top ten. Material: PBMCs. The receptors shown here come from a woman aged 18-30 years in good health and CMV-seronegative.

This chain connects TRBV18 to TRBJ2-2; TRBD2 matches 10 bases. V lost 3 bases to trimming and J lost 6 bases; unmatched junction nucleotides: 7. The CDR3 sequence is 16 residues long. The germline CDR1 and CDR2 sequences are KGHSH and LQKENI. The CDR3 bases are TGTGCCAGCTCACCCAGGAGTAGCGGGAGGCCCGGGGAGCTGTTTTTT. Encoded protein: CASSPRSSGRPGELFF. Based on the CDR3 plus reference TRBV18 and TRBJ2-2, the full variable domain is NAGVMQNPRHLVRRRGQEARLRCSPMKGHSHVYWYRQLPEEGLKFMVYLQKENIIDESGMPKERFSAEFPKEGPSILRIQQVVRGDSAAYFCASSPRSSGRPGELFFGEGSRLTVL.

The chain joins TRBV7-2 to TRBJ1-2; TRBD1 matches 7 bases. This CDR3 contains 16 residues. Germline V gives CDR1 SGHTA, CDR2 FQGNSA. J lost 8 bases, V lost 1 base, and 13 bases had no gene match. CDR3 sequence: CASSLDIPRGVGGYTF. The CDR3 DNA reads TGTGCCAGCAGCTTAGACATCCCCAGGGGGGTTGGAGGCTACACCTTC. Together with reference TRBV7-2 and TRBJ1-2, the CDR3 gives the full variable domain: GAGVSQSPSNKVTEKGKDVELRCDPISGHTALYWYRQSLGQGLEFLIYFQGNSAPDKSGLPSDRFSAERTGGSVSTLTIQRTQQEDSAVYLCASSLDIPRGVGGYTFGSGTRLTVV.

The chain recombines TRBV7-2 with TRBJ2-7, with 10 bases aligning to TRBD2. Germline loops: CDR1 SGHTA, CDR2 FQGNSA. The ends lost 2 bases at V and 4 bases at J; junction bases unmatched: 5. This CDR3 is built from 15 residues. In DNA form, the CDR3 reads TGTGCCAGCAGCTTATCAGGTAGCGGGGGGTACGAGCAGTACTTC. Its translation: CASSLSGSGGYEQYF.

This chain uses TRBV7-2 with TRBJ2-5, with D possibly matching TRBD1 (5 bases). The germline CDR1 and CDR2 sequences are SGHTA and FQGNSA. V was cut by 7 bases and J by 2 bases, with 11 bases left in between. This CDR3 has 13 residues. The CDR3 region has the DNA TGTGCCAGCACTTGGGGCGGACAAGAGACCCAGTACTTC. Translating it yields CASTWGGQETQYF. The full variable domain, in which reference TRBV7-2 and TRBJ2-5 provide the parts outside the CDR3, is GAGVSQSPSNKVTEKGKDVELRCDPISGHTALYWYRQSLGQGLEFLIYFQGNSAPDKSGLPSDRFSAERTGGSVSTLTIQRTQQEDSAVYLCASTWGGQETQYFGPGTRLLVL.

The rearrangement links TRBV28 to TRBJ2-6, with 9 bases matching TRBD1. The germline V gene encodes CDR1 MDHEN and CDR2 SYDVKM. This CDR3 has 16 residues. V was clipped by 3 bases and J by 2 bases; unmatched bases: 2. CDR3 DNA sequence: TGTGCCAGCAGTTTTCGGACAGGGGCTGGGGCCAACGTCCTGACTTTC. This codes for CASSFRTGAGANVLTF. The whole variable domain, remainder taken from reference TRBV28 and TRBJ2-6, is DVKVTQSSRYLVKRTGEKVFLECVQDMDHENMFWYRQDPGLGLRLIYFSYDVKMKEKGDIPEGYSVSREKKERFSLILESASTNQTSMYLCASSFRTGAGANVLTFGAGSRLTVL.

The sample holds one count of this clone. Here the CDR3 DNA reads TGTGCCAGCAGTTTGGGCAGGGTCGATGAGCAGTTCTTC. Translation gives CASSLGRVDEQFF. J is TRBJ2-1 and V is TRBV28, with D maybe TRBD1 (5 bases). This CDR3 comprises 13 residues. With 3 bases removed from V and 8 bases from J, the gap between germline ends came to 11 bases. Germline lookup yields CDR1 MDHEN and CDR2 SYDVKM.

The V gene is TRBV5-1, the J gene TRBJ2-5; no definite D call. With 2 bases removed from V and 5 bases from J, the gap between germline ends came to 13 bases. The length of the CDR3 is 14 residues. Looked up from germline, CDR1 is SGHRS and CDR2 is YFSETQ. CDR3 bases: TGCGCCAGCAGCTTAGCGCCCTTAGAGGAGACCCAGTACTTC. Its protein is CASSLAPLEETQYF.

This chain uses TRBV7-8 with TRBJ2-7, with D perhaps TRBD1 (5 bases). Trimming took 4 bases from V and 5 from J, leaving 12 bases between them. The CDR3 is made up of 13 amino acids. CDR1 is SGHVS, CDR2 FQNEAQ, per germline. The CDR3 DNA follows: TGTGCCAGCAGCTCCCAAAGACAGAACGAGCAGTACTTC. Translated, it gives CASSSQRQNEQYF.

The chain has TRBV4-3 and TRBJ2-2; TRBD2 agrees at 13 bases. Unmatched junction bases numbered 6, after V lost 2 bases and J lost 3 bases. Germline lookup yields CDR1 LGHNA and CDR2 YSLEER. The length of the CDR3 is 18 residues. The CDR3 is CASSQLTSGGRDTGELFF. The DNA for the CDR3 is TGCGCCAGCAGCCAATTGACTAGCGGGGGGCGGGACACCGGGGAGCTGTTTTTT.

The chain uses TRBV2 and TRBJ1-1; D not resolved. Deletions cut 0 bases from V and 1 base from J, with 18 bases between. CDR1 and CDR2 (germline): SNHLY, FYNNEI. The CDR3 loop spans 18 amino acids. For the CDR3, the DNA is TGTGCCAGCAGTGAAGCGCCCTTACGGGGAGCCACGAACACTGAAGCTTTCTTT. This sequence encodes CASSEAPLRGATNTEAFF.

The chain recombines TRBV2 with TRBJ1-4; TRBD1 matches 8 bases. CDR1 SNHLY and CDR2 FYNNEI come from the germline V gene. The CDR3 sequence is 13 residues long. J gave up 7 bases and V 4 bases, and 2 bases lay outside the gene matches. CDR3 in DNA: TGTGCCAGCAGTGGAGACAGGGGTGAAAAACTGTTTTTT. Its translation: CASSGDRGEKLFF.

This rearrangement joins TRBV7-6 to TRBJ2-1, with D possibly matching TRBD2 (5 bases). CDR1 is SGHVS and CDR2 is FNYEAQ in the germline V gene. This CDR3 region has 15 residues. Trimming stripped 0 bases from V and 7 bases from J, with 13 bases between. CDR3 DNA: TGTGCCAGCAGCTTAGCAGGTGGGAGCAGGAATGAGCAGTTCTTC. Translation gives CASSLAGGSRNEQFF.

This sequence joins TRBV2 and TRBJ2-1, with 8 bases aligning to TRBD2. The CDR3 is 15 residues long. Germline loops: CDR1 SNHLY, CDR2 FYNNEI. Germline trimming cut 1 base from V and 6 bases from J; bases unmatched to any gene: 5. The CDR3 region has the DNA TGTGCCAGCAGTGAAGTCGGGGGGGCCGCCAATGAGCAGTTCTTC. Translated, it gives CASSEVGGAANEQFF.

This clone was found a few times. The chain links TRBV7-2 to TRBJ2-7, with D perhaps matching TRBD2 (6 bases). The CDR3 spans 15 residues. The V and J ends lost 1 base and 2 bases respectively, with 12 bases between them. Germline CDR1 is SGHTA and CDR2 is FQGNSA. The CDR3 sequence: CASSLVYAGTYEQYF. The CDR3 DNA reads TGTGCCAGCAGCTTAGTATATGCGGGGACCTACGAGCAGTACTTC.

This clone has just one count. The chain couples TRBV7-2 to TRBJ2-7; 11 bases are shared with TRBD2. Germline V gene data show CDR1 as SGHTA and CDR2 as FQGNSA. Unmatched junction bases numbered 6, after V lost 4 bases and J lost 4 bases. The CDR3 sequence is 15 residues long. CDR3 coding DNA: TGTGCCAGCAGCTCTGACGGGACTAGCGGTTACGAGCAGTACTTC. Translating it yields CASSSDGTSGYEQYF.

The chain carries TRBV2 and TRBJ2-1; 10 nucleotides line up with TRBD2. In germline, CDR1 is SNHLY, CDR2 FYNNEI. The CDR3 covers 15 residues. Trimming at V came to 7 bases and at J to 4 bases, leaving 7 bases not matched to a gene. The CDR3 spells CASTVGSGGYNEQFF. The CDR3 DNA reads TGTGCCAGCACGGTGGGTAGCGGGGGGTACAATGAGCAGTTCTTC.

The chain is built from TRBV19 and TRBJ1-1, with TRBD1 identical over 7 bases. J gave up 6 bases and V 1 base, and 11 bases lay outside the gene matches. The CDR3 is 16 amino acids. Germline V gene lookup returns CDR1 LNHDA and CDR2 SQIVND (reference sequence). CDR3: CASSIGRPQGRAEAFF. Here the CDR3 DNA reads TGTGCCAGTAGTATAGGACGCCCACAGGGGAGAGCTGAAGCTTTCTTT.

This clone was seen ten or more times. This CDR3 is also generated by other DNA sequences in the sample. V usage is TRBV5-1 and J usage is TRBJ2-1; TRBD1 aligns across 11 bases. This CDR3 is built from 15 residues. The germline CDR1 and CDR2 sequences are SGHRS and YFSETQ. Trimming took 0 bases from V and 5 from J; bases not matched to a gene: 1. CDR3 region: CASSLGDRGNNEQFF. The CDR3 region has the DNA TGCGCCAGCAGCTTGGGGGACAGGGGGAACAATGAGCAGTTCTTC.